The 5 T cell receptor beta chains below were found in one sample sequenced in a study of graft-versus-host responses after intestinal transplantation. Their recognized antigens are unknown. Clones were sequenced by immunoSEQ multiplex PCR, and TCRdb holds only the in-frame ones, with some missing. The repertoire has around 100,000 clones, around 92% of them found once; the top ten carry 0.95% to 1.5%. Here the sequenced sample was unstimulated CD8+ T cells sorted from spleen or lymph node cells, taken before transplant. The receptors here all came from a human donor who was the organ donor for an intestinal transplant.

The chain combines TRBV6-5 with TRBJ1-1; D remains ambiguous. Deletions cut 8 bases from V and 1 base from J, with 11 bases between. Germline CDR1 and CDR2: MNHEY and SVGAGI. The CDR3 has 13 amino acids. CDR3: CASRVGGNTEAFF. Written as DNA, the CDR3 is TGTGCCAGCCGAGTCGGCGGGAACACTGAAGCTTTCTTT.

This chain connects TRBV5-4 to TRBJ2-5, with 7 positions matching TRBD2. The V segment lost 4 bases and the J segment 5 bases; nucleotides outside the gene matches: 14. The germline V gene has CDR1 SGHNT and CDR2 YYREEE (reference sequence). The CDR3 is 16 amino acids. CDR3 residues: CASSPGGADAEETQYF. CDR3 nucleotides: TGTGCCAGCAGCCCGGGGGGAGCGGACGCCGAGGAGACCCAGTACTTC.

The chain recombines TRBV29-1 with TRBJ2-1, with a weak D call TRBD2 (6 bases). Germline V gene lookup returns CDR1 SQVTM and CDR2 ANQGSEA. Trimming cost V 3 bases and J 0 bases, with 15 bases left between them. There are 16 residues in the CDR3. CDR3 nucleotide sequence: TGCAGCGTTGATGTAGAGGCGGGGTTCTCCTACAATGAGCAGTTCTTC. The encoded protein is CSVDVEAGFSYNEQFF.

The J gene is TRBJ2-1, the V gene TRBV7-9, with TRBD2 matching over 8 bases. CDR1 and CDR2 (germline): SEHNR, FQNEAQ (reference sequence). The CDR3 runs 14 residues. Trimming at V came to 5 bases and at J to 5 bases, leaving 5 bases not matched to a gene. CDR3 region: CASSTTSEHNEQFF. As DNA, the CDR3 is TGTGCCAGCAGCACGACTAGCGAGCACAATGAGCAGTTCTTC.

CDR3 nucleotide sequence: TGCGCCAGCAGCCTCCTAGCGGGAGCCTACACAGATACGCAGTATTTT. This sequence encodes CASSLLAGAYTDTQYF. The chain combines TRBV4-3 with TRBJ2-3; 10 nucleotides line up with TRBD2. V was clipped by 4 bases and J by 2 bases; unmatched bases: 6. Germline lookup yields CDR1 LGHNA and CDR2 YSLEER. The CDR3 is 16 residues long.